Detailed here is one TCR beta chain. This sample stems from a study of blood T cell repertoires in COVID-19. The method was immunoSEQ multiplex PCR; TCRdb's version includes in-frame clones alone and lacks a portion of them. Of approximately 500,000 clones listed, about 89% are singletons. Trimming took 9 bases from V and 6 from J; bases not matched to a gene: 4. The CDR3 covers 11 residues. Germline CDR1 reads ENHRY; CDR2 reads SYGVKD. This TCR was recovered from a woman aged 50 to 60 with COVID-19, enrolled during active disease. Material for sequencing was peripheral blood. The chain joins TRBV10-3 to TRBJ1-2, with 7 nucleotides matching TRBD1. This chain's CDR3 is CAISTGDGYTF. As DNA, the CDR3 is TGTGCCATAAGTACAGGGGATGGCTACACCTTC.